These T cell receptor beta chains were read from a single sample in a study of T cell repertoires in ileal Crohn's disease. Sequencing used immunoSEQ multiplex PCR; TCRdb keeps in-frame clones, though not all of them. Of approximately 18,000 clones listed, 65% to 80% are singletons. The material sequenced was ileal tissue. The source is an adult with Crohn's disease. CDR3s include the opening cysteine and the closing phenylalanine or tryptophan. D genes are given only for firm matches. Size is omitted from some rows. Given values are once, few, many or a class for expanded clones.

>TRBJ2-3|TRBD2|TRBV18|.
TGTGCCAGCTCGCAGACTAGCGGGAGGTCGGCGGATACGCAGTATTTT
CASSQTSGRSADTQYF
>TRBJ2-3|.|TRBV6-1|.
TGTGCCAGCAGGGCAGGGGCCACAGATACGCAGTATTTT
CASRAGATDTQYF
>TRBJ1-5|TRBD1|TRBV19|once
TGTGCCAGTAAGGTTCAGGGGGTCGGGCCCCAGCATTTT
CASKVQGVGPQHF
>TRBJ2-3|.|TRBV6-4|.
TGTGCCAGCAGTCCGGACAGCGGCGCAGATACGCAGTATTTT
CASSPDSGADTQYF
>TRBJ1-1|.|TRBV29-1|.
TGCAGCGTTGACGCCGGAGACAGGCCGAACACTGAAGCTTTCTTT
CSVDAGDRPNTEAFF
>TRBJ2-6|.|TRBV7-9|.
TGTGCCAGCGGCAGCTCTACGGAGCTCTCTGGGGCCAACGTCCTGACTTTC
CASGSSTELSGANVLTF
>TRBJ1-2|.|TRBV4-2|.
TGTGCCAGCAGCCAAGTAGGGAACAGGACCTATGGCTACACCTTC
CASSQVGNRTYGYTF
>TRBJ2-1|TRBD1|TRBV7-9|.
TGTGCCAGCAGCTTAGAGGCAGGGGGATACGAGCAGTTCTTC
CASSLEAGGYEQFF
>TRBJ2-1|.|TRBV2|.
TGTGCCAGCGACATGGCACGGCCCCTGGGTGAGCAGTTCTTC
CASDMARPLGEQFF
>TRBJ2-1|TRBD2|TRBV19|.
TGTGCCAGTAGTAAGACTAGCGAAAGCTCCTACAATGAGCAGTTCTTC
CASSKTSESSYNEQFF
>TRBJ2-4|TRBD1|TRBV19|.
TGTGCCAGTAGTGACCGACAGGGGGCGTTTTCCAAAAACATTCAGTACTTC
CASSDRQGAFSKNIQYF
>TRBJ1-3|TRBD1|TRBV30|.
TGTGCCTGGAGTCAGGGGGCTCGCCGTGGAAACACCATATATTTT
CAWSQGARRGNTIYF
>TRBJ2-7|.|TRBV2|.
TGTGCCAGCAGCCTGACTGTCTACGAGCAGTACTTC
CASSLTVYEQYF
>TRBJ1-1|.|TRBV7-9|.
TGTGCCAGCAGCTTAGGGGGGGGGACGCCCCAAGCTTTCTTT
CASSLGGGTPQAFF
>TRBJ2-3|.|TRBV29-1|.
TGCAGCGTTGTCCCCTCCGGAGATACGCAGTATTTT
CSVVPSGDTQYF
>TRBJ2-1|.|TRBV7-6|.
TGTGCCAGCAGCTTAAGCGACAATGAGCAGTTCTTC
CASSLSDNEQFF
>TRBJ1-2|TRBD1|TRBV7-3|.
TGTGCCAGCAGCTTAACGGGACAGGGAAACTACATCTTC
CASSLTGQGNYIF
>TRBJ2-3|TRBD2|TRBV5-1|.
TGCGCCAGCAGAAGACATAGCGGGGGGGCCGGCACAGATACGCAGTATTTT
CASRRHSGGAGTDTQYF
>TRBJ2-3|TRBD1|TRBV2|.
TGTGCCAGCAGTGCCCCCGGGACAGGGCCCCGAAATACGCAGTATTTT
CASSAPGTGPRNTQYF
>TRBJ1-5|TRBD1|TRBV19|few
TGTGCCAGTTCACAGGGGATGGGCAATCAGCCCCAGCATTTT
CASSQGMGNQPQHF
>TRBJ1-3|.|TRBV9|.
TGTGCCAGCAGCCCCCGAGGGGGGGCAGGAAACACCATATATTTT
CASSPRGGAGNTIYF
>TRBJ1-5|.|TRBV27|.
TGTGCCAGCAGTCCCAGGGAGGGTCGCAATCAGCCCCAGCATTTT
CASSPREGRNQPQHF
>TRBJ2-7|.|TRBV2|.
TGTGCCAGCAGTGACAGGGTGGGATACGAGCAGTACTTC
CASSDRVGYEQYF
>TRBJ1-6|.|TRBV2|.
TGTGCCAGCAGAGGCGACACGACCTATAATTCACCCCTCCACTTT
CASRGDTTYNSPLHF
>TRBJ1-5|.|TRBV2|few
TGTGCCAGCACTGGCAGGAACAATCAGCCCCAGCATTTT
CASTGRNNQPQHF
>TRBJ1-1|.|TRBV30|.
TGTGCCTGGAGTCAGTCTTTTTCCAGGCTGTTGAGCACTGAAGCTTTCTTT
CAWSQSFSRLLSTEAFF
>TRBJ2-5|.|TRBV5-4|.
TGTGCCAGCAGCTTCCCGGGAAAAGAGACCCAGTACTTC
CASSFPGKETQYF
>TRBJ2-2|.|TRBV5-1|.
TGCGCCAGCAGCTTGTTTATGACCGGGGAGCTGTTTTTT
CASSLFMTGELFF
>TRBJ2-3|.|TRBV10-3|.
TGTGCCATCAGCCTAGGACAGTCAGATACGCAGTATTTT
CAISLGQSDTQYF
>TRBJ1-2|TRBD1|TRBV6-1|.
TGTGCCAGCAGGCCCGGGACAGCTAACTATGGCTACACCTTC
CASRPGTANYGYTF
>TRBJ2-2|.|TRBV15|.
TGTGCCACCAGCAGAGATCTAGACACCGGGGAGCTGTTTTTT
CATSRDLDTGELFF
>TRBJ1-2|.|TRBV7-9|.
TGTGCCAGCAGCCCCAATACACCTTCCTCTAACTATGGCTACACCTTC
CASSPNTPSSNYGYTF
>TRBJ2-3|.|TRBV5-1|.
TGCGCCAGCAGCTTGGCGGAGGGTGGGGATACGCAGTATTTT
CASSLAEGGDTQYF
>TRBJ1-2|TRBD1|TRBV6-5|.
TGTGCCAGCAGTTCACGGACAGGGAGTTATGGCTACACCTTC
CASSSRTGSYGYTF
>TRBJ1-1|.|TRBV19|few
TGTGCCAGTAGTGCAAGACGGGGGGGCGCTGAAGCTTTCTTT
CASSARRGGAEAFF
>TRBJ1-2|.|TRBV6-5|.
TGTGCCAGCAGTTACTTCCCGGGAGGGGCGGATGGCTACACCTTC
CASSYFPGGADGYTF
>TRBJ2-5|.|TRBV6-1|.
TGTGCCAGCAGTGAAAACCGGGTCCAAGAGACCCAGTACTTC
CASSENRVQETQYF
>TRBJ2-1|.|TRBV5-1|.
TGCGCCAGCAGCGCTTTAGCGGAGGGTGAGCAGTTCTTC
CASSALAEGEQFF
>TRBJ2-7|.|TRBV7-6|once
TGTGCCAGCAGCTTAGACACAGGGATATTCTCCGAGCAGTACTTC
CASSLDTGIFSEQYF
>TRBJ1-1|.|TRBV2|.
TGTGCCAGCACTCGCGGCACTGAAGCTTTCTTT
CASTRGTEAFF
>TRBJ1-2|TRBD1|TRBV5-1|.
TGCGCCAGCAGCTTGGTCGGGACAGGGGGAGGCTACACCTTC
CASSLVGTGGGYTF
>TRBJ2-2|.|TRBV5-1|.
TGCGCCAGCAGCTTGGTTAGCACGAACACCGGGGAGCTGTTTTTT
CASSLVSTNTGELFF
>TRBJ2-7|.|TRBV27|once
TGTGCCAGCAGTCCAGCCTACTATAGTGTCGAGCAGTACTTC
CASSPAYYSVEQYF
>TRBJ2-7|TRBD1|TRBV19|.
TGTGCCTCAAAAGGGGGCGCCCTAGCAGGCGAGCAGTACTTC
CASKGGALAGEQYF
>TRBJ2-5|TRBD2|TRBV5-4|.
TGTGCCAGCAGTTTCGGGGGGGTGCAAGAGACCCAGTACTTC
CASSFGGVQETQYF
>TRBJ2-7|TRBD2|TRBV28|.
TGTGCCAGCAGTATTAGCGGGAGGTCGCACTACGAGCAGTACTTC
CASSISGRSHYEQYF
>TRBJ1-3|.|TRBV7-9|medium-sized
TGTGCCAGCAGCACCCTCGCGCCGGGAAACACCATATATTTT
CASSTLAPGNTIYF
>TRBJ1-2|.|TRBV5-6|.
TGTGCCAGCAGCTTCGAATTGGCTGATGGCTACACCTTC
CASSFELADGYTF
>TRBJ1-2|TRBD1|TRBV7-2|.
TGTGCCAGCAGCTCCACCTGGGACAGGGGGAAAGGGAACTATGGCTACACCTTC
CASSSTWDRGKGNYGYTF
>TRBJ2-3|.|TRBV4-3|few
TGCGCCAGCAGCCAATCGCTCCCTACTAGCACAGATACGCAGTATTTT
CASSQSLPTSTDTQYF
>TRBJ1-2|.|TRBV6-1|.
TGTGCCAGCAGTGACTTGGACAGTTTAAACTATGGCTACACCTTC
CASSDLDSLNYGYTF
>TRBJ2-2|TRBD2|TRBV14|.
TGTGCCAGCAGCCCTAGCGGGGGAGTTGGGGAGCTGTTTTTT
CASSPSGGVGELFF
>TRBJ2-7|.|TRBV5-6|few
TGTGCCAGCAGCCCTCCCACAGGGACGTACGAGCAGTACTTC
CASSPPTGTYEQYF
>TRBJ2-2|.|TRBV2|.
TGTGCCAGCAGTGAACAGGGGGGAGGCACCGGGGAGCTGTTTTTT
CASSEQGGGTGELFF